This T cell receptor beta chain came from a study of monozygotic twins with inflammatory bowel disease. TCRdb re-called the 5' RACE reads and catalogs CDR3 proteins one per entry, DNA excluded. The table gives 300,000 to 350,000 distinct CDR3 sequences; the top ten clones make up around 2% of it. CDR1 and CDR2 from the germline V gene are LNHDA and SQIVND (reference sequence). The length of the CDR3 is 13 residues. The rearrangement links TRBV19 to TRBJ1-5; TCRdb indicates TRBD1, and absent DNA this call remains unverified. The TCR comes from a human donor with ulcerative colitis or Crohn's disease, or a healthy co-twin of an affected twin (not recorded which). Sequencing was performed on blood. The CDR3: CASSRTGMQPQHF.